These 4 T cell receptor beta chains originate from one sample sequenced in a study of T-cell reconstitution after alpha-beta-depleted transplantation in children. Molecular barcoding with unique molecular identifiers was used for the TCRbeta library. TCRdb ran MiXCR on the PCR reads and lists one entry per CDR3 protein. The repertoire has some 200,000 distinct CDR3 sequences, around 7% of them found once; the top ten carry roughly 6%. The sample here was PBMCs, taken before TCRalphabeta/CD19-depleted stem cell transplant. The receptors stem from a boy between 2 and 10 years old with acute lymphoblastic leukemia, due to receive a stem cell transplant.

This clonotype appeared many times. CDR3 amino acids: CASSVTGDTGELFF. Written as DNA, the CDR3 is TGTGCCAGCAGCGTCACAGGGGACACCGGGGAGCTGTTTTTT. The chain uses TRBV7-2 and TRBJ2-2, with 7 bases that match TRBD1. This CDR3 contains 14 residues. V dropped 5 bases and J dropped 3; count of bases not matched to a gene: 3. CDR1 and CDR2 (germline): SGHTA, FQGNSA.

V gene TRBV6-2 or TRBV6-3 combines with J gene TRBJ2-1; TRBD2 matches 8 bases. Losses at the gene ends were 4 bases for V and 6 bases for J; bases not matched to a gene: 14. Looked up from germline, CDR1 is MNHEY and CDR2 is SVGEGT. This CDR3 has 17 residues. This CDR3 is CASSSLKRGTLGNEQFF. CDR3 DNA: TGTGCCAGCAGTTCACTGAAGCGGGGGACCTTAGGCAATGAGCAGTTCTTC.

This clonotype showed up just a few times. The CDR3 region has the DNA TGCAGTGCTAGTCAGGGTCTGGTACATGGCTACACCTTC. Protein sequence: CSASQGLVHGYTF. J is TRBJ1-2 and V is TRBV20-1, with D perhaps TRBD1 (5 bases). Trimming shortened V by 3 bases and J by 6 bases, and 14 bases separated the two germline ends. The CDR3 covers 13 residues. Per the germline V gene, CDR1 is DFQATT and CDR2 is SNEGSKA (reference sequence).

This clonotype was picked up many times. The chain employs TRBV5-4 and TRBJ2-7, with 11 bases aligning to TRBD1. The CDR3 has 12 amino acids. Per the germline V gene, CDR1 is SGHNT and CDR2 is YYREEE (reference sequence). V trimming: 7 bases; J trimming: 6 bases; junction bases outside the gene matches: 3. CDR3 nucleotides: TGTGCCAGCGGGACAGGGGGACGCGAGCAGTACTTC. Translation gives CASGTGGREQYF.